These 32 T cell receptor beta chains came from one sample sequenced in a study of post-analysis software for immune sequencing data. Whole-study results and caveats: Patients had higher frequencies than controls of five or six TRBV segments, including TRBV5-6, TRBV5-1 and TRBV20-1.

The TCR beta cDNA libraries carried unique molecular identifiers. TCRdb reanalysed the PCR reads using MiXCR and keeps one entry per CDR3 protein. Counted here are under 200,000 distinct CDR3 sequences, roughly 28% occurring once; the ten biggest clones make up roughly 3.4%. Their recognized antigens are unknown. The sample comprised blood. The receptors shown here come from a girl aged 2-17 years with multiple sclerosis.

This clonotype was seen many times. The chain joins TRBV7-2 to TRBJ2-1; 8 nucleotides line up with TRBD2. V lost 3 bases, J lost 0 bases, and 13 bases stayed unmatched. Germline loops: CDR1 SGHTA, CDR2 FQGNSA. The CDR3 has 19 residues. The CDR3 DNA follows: TGTGCCAGCAGCTTCCCCCGGCGGGGGGCCTCGAGCTCCTACAATGAGCAGTTCTTC. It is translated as CASSFPRRGASSSYNEQFF. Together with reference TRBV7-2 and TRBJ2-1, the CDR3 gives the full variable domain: GAGVSQSPSNKVTEKGKDVELRCDPISGHTALYWYRQSLGQGLEFLIYFQGNSAPDKSGLPSDRFSAERTGGSVSTLTIQRTQQEDSAVYLCASSFPRRGASSSYNEQFFGPGTRLTVL.

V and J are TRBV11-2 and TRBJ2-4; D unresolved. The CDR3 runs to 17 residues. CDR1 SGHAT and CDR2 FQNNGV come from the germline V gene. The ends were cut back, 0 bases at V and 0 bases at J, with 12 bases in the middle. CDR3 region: CASSLEVRVLAKNIQYF. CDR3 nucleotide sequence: TGTGCCAGCAGCTTAGAGGTCAGAGTACTAGCCAAAAACATTCAGTACTTC.

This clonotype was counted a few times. The CDR3 DNA is TGCAGTGCTAGAGGAATTTATGGGACAGCAGGGGGGAATGAGCAGTTCTTC. Its translation is CSARGIYGTAGGNEQFF. The chain couples TRBV20-1 to TRBJ2-1; a weak D match, TRBD1 (7 bases). V lost 1 base and J 7 bases, leaving 23 bases between the germline ends. This CDR3 contains 17 residues. Per germline, CDR1 DFQATT and CDR2 SNEGSKA (reference sequence).

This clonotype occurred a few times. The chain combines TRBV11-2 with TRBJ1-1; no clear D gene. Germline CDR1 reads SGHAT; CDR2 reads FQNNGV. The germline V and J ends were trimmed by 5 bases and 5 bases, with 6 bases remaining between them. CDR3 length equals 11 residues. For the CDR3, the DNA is TGTGCCAGCAGCCCAACTACTGAAGCTTTCTTT. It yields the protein CASSPTTEAFF. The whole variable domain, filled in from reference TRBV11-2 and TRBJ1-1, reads EAGVAQSPRYKIIEKRQSVAFWCNPISGHATLYWYQQILGQGPKLLIQFQNNGVVDDSQLPKDRFSAERLKGVDSTLKIQPAKLEDSAVYLCASSPTTEAFFGQGTRLTVV.

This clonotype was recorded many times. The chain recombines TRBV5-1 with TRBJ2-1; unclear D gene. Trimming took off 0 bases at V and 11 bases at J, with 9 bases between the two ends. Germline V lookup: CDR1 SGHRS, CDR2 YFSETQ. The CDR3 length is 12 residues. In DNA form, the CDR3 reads TGCGCCAGCAGCTTGGCCTCTACTAAGCAGTTCTTC. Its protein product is CASSLASTKQFF. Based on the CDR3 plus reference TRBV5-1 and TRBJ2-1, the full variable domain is KAGVTQTPRYLIKTRGQQVTLSCSPISGHRSVSWYQQTPGQGLQFLFEYFSETQRNKGNFPGRFSGRQFSNSRSEMNVSTLELGDSALYLCASSLASTKQFFGPGTRLTVL.

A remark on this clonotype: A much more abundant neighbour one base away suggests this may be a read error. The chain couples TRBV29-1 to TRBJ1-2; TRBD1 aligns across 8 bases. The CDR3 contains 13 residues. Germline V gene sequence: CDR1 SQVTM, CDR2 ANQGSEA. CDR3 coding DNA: TGCAACGTGAAGACAGGGGTTGACTATGGCTACACCTTC. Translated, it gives CNVKTGVDYGYTF.

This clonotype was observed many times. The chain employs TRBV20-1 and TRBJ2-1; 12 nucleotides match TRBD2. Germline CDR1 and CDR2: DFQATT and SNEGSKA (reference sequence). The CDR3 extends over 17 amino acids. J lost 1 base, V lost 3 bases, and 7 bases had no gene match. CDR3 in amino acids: CSASEASGGGSYNEQFF. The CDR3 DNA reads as TGCAGTGCTAGTGAGGCTAGCGGGGGGGGGTCCTACAATGAGCAGTTCTTC.

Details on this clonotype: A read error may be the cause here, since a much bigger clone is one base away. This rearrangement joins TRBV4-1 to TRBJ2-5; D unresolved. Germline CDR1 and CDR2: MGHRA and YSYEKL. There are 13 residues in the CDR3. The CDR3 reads CAGSQVYQETQYF. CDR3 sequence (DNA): TGCGCCGGCAGCCAAGTATATCAAGAGACCCAGTACTTC.

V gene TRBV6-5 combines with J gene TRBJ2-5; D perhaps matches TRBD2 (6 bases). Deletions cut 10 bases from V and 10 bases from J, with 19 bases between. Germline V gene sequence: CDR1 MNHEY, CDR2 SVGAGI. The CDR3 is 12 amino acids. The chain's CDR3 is CATRGTFGVQYF. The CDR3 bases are TGTGCCACCCGAGGGACTTTTGGGGTCCAGTACTTC.

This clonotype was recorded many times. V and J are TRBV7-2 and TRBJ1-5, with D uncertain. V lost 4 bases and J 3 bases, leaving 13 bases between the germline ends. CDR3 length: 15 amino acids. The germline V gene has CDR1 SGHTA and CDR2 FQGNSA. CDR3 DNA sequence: TGTGCCAGCAGCTCCGAGGCTAGGGCCAATCAGCCCCAGCATTTT. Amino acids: CASSSEARANQPQHF.

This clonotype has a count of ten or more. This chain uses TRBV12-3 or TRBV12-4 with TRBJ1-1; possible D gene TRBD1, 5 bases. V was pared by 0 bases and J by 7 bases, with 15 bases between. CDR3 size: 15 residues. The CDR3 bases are TGTGCCAGCAGTTTAGCGCTTTTGGGACGCCATGAAGCTTTCTTT. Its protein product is CASSLALLGRHEAFF.

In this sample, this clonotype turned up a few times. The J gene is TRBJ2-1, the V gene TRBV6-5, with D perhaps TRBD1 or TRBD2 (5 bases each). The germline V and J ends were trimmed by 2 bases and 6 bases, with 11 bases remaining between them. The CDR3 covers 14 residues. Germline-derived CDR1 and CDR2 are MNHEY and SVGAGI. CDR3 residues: CASSYGGRVNEQFF. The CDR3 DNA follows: TGTGCCAGCAGTTACGGAGGCAGGGTCAATGAGCAGTTCTTC.

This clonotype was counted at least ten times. In DNA, the CDR3 is TGCGCCAGCAGCCCTTCAGTGGATTATCGCTACACCTTC. As protein: CASSPSVDYRYTF. The chain has TRBV4-1 and TRBJ1-2; D ambiguous. Germline V gene data show CDR1 as MGHRA and CDR2 as YSYEKL. The CDR3 is made up of 13 amino acids. Trimming removed 4 bases at V and 9 bases at J, with 15 bases between.

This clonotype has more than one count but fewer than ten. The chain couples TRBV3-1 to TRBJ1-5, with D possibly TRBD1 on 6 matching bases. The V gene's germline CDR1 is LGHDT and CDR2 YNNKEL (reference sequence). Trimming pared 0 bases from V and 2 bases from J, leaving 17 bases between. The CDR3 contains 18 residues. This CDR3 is CASSQEWPGARGNQPQHF. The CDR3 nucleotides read TGTGCCAGCAGCCAAGAGTGGCCGGGGGCGAGAGGCAATCAGCCCCAGCATTTT.

The CDR3 reads CASSLRPERLAAYNEQFF. The CDR3 coding sequence is TGTGCCAGCAGCCTGCGACCTGAAAGACTAGCGGCATACAATGAGCAGTTCTTC. The gene calls are TRBV14 and TRBJ2-1; 9 bases agree with TRBD2. This CDR3 region has 18 residues. Germline values: CDR1 SGHDN, CDR2 FVKESK. Trimming cost V 4 bases and J 4 bases; bases outside gene matches: 14.

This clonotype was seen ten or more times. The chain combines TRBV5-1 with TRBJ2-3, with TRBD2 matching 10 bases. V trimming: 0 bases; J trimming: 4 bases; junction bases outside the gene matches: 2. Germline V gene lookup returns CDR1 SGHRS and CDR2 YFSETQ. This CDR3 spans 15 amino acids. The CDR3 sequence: CASSLAGLAADTQYF. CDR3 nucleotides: TGCGCCAGCAGCTTGGCCGGACTAGCGGCAGATACGCAGTATTTT.

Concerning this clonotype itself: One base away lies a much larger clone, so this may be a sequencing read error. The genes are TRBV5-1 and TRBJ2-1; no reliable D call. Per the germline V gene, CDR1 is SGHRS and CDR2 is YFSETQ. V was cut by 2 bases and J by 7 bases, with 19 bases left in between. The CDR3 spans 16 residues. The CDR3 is CASSFRTLIGRNEQFF. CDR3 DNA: TGCGCCAGCAGCTTCCGGACGTTAATCGGGCGGAATGAGCAGTTCTTC.

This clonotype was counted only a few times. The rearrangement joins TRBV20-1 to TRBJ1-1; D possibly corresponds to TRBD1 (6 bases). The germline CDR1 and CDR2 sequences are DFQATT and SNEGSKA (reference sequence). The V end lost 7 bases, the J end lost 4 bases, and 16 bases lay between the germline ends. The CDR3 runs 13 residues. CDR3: CSVYSKGGTEAFF. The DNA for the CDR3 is TGCAGTGTCTACTCCAAAGGGGGCACTGAAGCTTTCTTT.

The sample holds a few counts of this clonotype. The DNA of the CDR3 is TGTGCCAGCAGCCAAGCGCAGGGGGTGTGGGATACGCAGTATTTT. It translates to CASSQAQGVWDTQYF. This chain uses TRBV3-1 with TRBJ2-3, with 7 nucleotides matching TRBD1. Trimming took 1 base from V and 6 from J; bases not matched to a gene: 7. This CDR3 region has 15 residues. CDR1 LGHDT and CDR2 YNNKEL come from the germline V gene (reference sequence).

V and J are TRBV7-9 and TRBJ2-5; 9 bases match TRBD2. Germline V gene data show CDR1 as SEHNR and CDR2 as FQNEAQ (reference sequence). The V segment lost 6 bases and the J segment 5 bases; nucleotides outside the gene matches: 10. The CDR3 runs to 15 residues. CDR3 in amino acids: CASRSPGTSRETQYF. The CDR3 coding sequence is TGTGCCAGCAGATCCCCTGGGACTAGCAGGGAGACCCAGTACTTC.

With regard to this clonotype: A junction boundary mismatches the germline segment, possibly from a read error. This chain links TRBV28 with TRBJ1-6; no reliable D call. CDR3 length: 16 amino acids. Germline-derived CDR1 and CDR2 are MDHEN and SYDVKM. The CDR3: CASSFGGRGVNSPPHF. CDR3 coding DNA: TGTGCCAGCAGTTTTGGTGGCCGGGGAGTCAATTCACCCCCCCACTTT. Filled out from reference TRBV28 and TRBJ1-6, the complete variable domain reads DVKVTQSSRYLVKRTGEKVFLECVQDMDHENMFWYRQDPGLGLRLIYFSYDVKMKEKGDIPEGYSVSREKKERFSLILESASTNQTSMYLCASSFGGRGVNSPPHFGNGTRLTVT.

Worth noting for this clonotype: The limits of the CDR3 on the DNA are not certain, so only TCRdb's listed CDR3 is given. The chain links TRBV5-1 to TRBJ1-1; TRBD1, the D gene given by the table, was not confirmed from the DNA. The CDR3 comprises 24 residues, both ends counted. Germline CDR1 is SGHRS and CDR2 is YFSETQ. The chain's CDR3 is CASSPEGYGYTFGSGTTMNTEAFF.

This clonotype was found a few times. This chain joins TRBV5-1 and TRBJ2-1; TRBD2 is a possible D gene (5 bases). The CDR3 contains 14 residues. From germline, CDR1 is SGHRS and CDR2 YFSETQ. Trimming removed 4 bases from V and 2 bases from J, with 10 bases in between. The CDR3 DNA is TGCGCCAGCAGCCAAGAGGGTACCTACAATGAGCAGTTCTTC. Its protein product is CASSQEGTYNEQFF.

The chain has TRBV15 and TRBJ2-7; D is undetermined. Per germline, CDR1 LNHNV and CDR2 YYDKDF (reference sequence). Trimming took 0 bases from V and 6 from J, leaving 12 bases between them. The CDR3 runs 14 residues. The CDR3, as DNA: TGTGCCACCAGCAGAGATCTCTTAACAGTCGAGCAGTACTTC. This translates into CATSRDLLTVEQYF.

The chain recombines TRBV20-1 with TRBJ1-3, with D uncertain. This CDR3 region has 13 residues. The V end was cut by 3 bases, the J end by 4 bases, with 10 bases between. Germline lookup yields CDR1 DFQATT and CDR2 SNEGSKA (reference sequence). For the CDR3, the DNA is TGCAGTGCTAGGGAGGGTCAAGGAAACACCATATATTTT. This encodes CSAREGQGNTIYF.

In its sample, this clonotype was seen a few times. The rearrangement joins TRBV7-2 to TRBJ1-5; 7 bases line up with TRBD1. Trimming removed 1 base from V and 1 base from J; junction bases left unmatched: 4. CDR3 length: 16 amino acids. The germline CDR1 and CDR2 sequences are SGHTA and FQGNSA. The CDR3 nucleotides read TGTGCCAGCAGCTTAGGGGTGGACAGGAGCAATCAGCCCCAGCATTTT. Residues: CASSLGVDRSNQPQHF.

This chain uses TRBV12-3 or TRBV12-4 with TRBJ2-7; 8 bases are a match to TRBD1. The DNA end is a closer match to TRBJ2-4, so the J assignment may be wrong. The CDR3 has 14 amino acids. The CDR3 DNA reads TGTGCCAGCACCTCCGAGACAGGGGTAAACATTCAGTACTTC. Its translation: CASTSETGVNIQYF.

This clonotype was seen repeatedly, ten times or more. As DNA, the CDR3 is TGTGCCAGCAGCCAAGTGGCGGGAGGAGGGTACAATGAGCAGTTCTTC. Translating gives CASSQVAGGGYNEQFF. This sequence joins TRBV3-1 and TRBJ2-1; 8 positions agree with TRBD2. The CDR3 runs to 16 residues. From germline, CDR1 is LGHDT and CDR2 YNNKEL (reference sequence). Trimming removed 1 base from V and 4 bases from J; junction bases left unmatched: 6.

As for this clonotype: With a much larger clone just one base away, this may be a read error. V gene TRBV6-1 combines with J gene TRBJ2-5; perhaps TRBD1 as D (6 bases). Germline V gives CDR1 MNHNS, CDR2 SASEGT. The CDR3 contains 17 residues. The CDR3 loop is CACSDPGRGLLWETQYF. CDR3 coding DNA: TGTGCCTGCAGTGACCCTGGCAGGGGTTTGTTGTGGGAGACCCAGTACTTC.

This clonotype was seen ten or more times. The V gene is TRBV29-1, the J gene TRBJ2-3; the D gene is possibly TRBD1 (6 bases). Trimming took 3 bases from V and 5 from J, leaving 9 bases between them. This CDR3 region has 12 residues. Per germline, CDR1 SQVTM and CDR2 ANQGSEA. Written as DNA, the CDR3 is TGCAGCGTTGACGAGGGGGTAGATACGCAGTATTTT. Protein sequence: CSVDEGVDTQYF.

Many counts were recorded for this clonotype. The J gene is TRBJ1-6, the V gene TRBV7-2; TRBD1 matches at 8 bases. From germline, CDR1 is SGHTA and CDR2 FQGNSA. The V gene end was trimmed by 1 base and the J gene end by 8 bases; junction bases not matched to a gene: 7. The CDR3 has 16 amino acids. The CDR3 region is CASSLDGQGVHSPLHF. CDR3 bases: TGTGCCAGCAGCTTAGACGGACAGGGTGTTCATTCACCCCTCCACTTT.

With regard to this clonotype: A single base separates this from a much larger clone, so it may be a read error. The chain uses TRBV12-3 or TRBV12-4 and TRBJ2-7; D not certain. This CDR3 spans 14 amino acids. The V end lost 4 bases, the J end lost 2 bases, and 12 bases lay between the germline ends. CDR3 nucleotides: TGTGCCAGCAGTTCAAATTCGGGTCCCTACGAGCAGTACTTC. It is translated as CASSSNSGPYEQYF.